The source of this TCR beta chain is a study of blood T cell repertoires in COVID-19. Study overall: The analysed material was cDNA or gDNA that came from T cells, B-cell-depleted T cells, or PBMCs.

J lost 10 bases, V lost 4 bases, and 7 bases had no gene match. The CDR3 covers 14 residues. CDR1 is SGHTA and CDR2 is FQGTGA in the germline V gene. Per the study methods: The authors estimated nucleated cell counts from reference gene primer amplification. Here immunoSEQ multiplex PCR was the method, and the copy in TCRdb shows in-frame clones only, minus some. Clonal size and the V and J genes are those of that table, whereas D and trimming came from the DNA. The top ten clones hold just over 6.5% of a sample with 100,000 to 150,000 clones, over 75% of them seen once. The sample consisted of peripheral blood. This chain joins TRBV7-3 and TRBJ1-1; 12 positions match TRBD1. The receptor comes from a man older than 75 with active or convalescent COVID-19. CDR3 protein: CASSSVGQGAGAFF. For the CDR3, the DNA is TGTGCCAGCAGCTCGGTGGGACAGGGGGCAGGAGCTTTCTTT.